The 4 T cell receptor beta chains below come from one sample, sequenced in a study of OX40 agonist ivuxolimab in advanced cancers. Only in-frame clones appear in the TCRdb table, and some are missing; sequencing was by immunoSEQ multiplex PCR. This table has 73,000 or so clones, 80% to 90% appearing once. Sequencing used CD4+ or CD8+ T cells sorted from blood, obtained in a trial of the OX40 agonist ivuxolimab. These receptors originate from an adult with an advanced solid tumor such as melanoma, head and neck, liver or kidney cancer.

The genes are TRBV19 and TRBJ1-1; maybe TRBD1 (5 bases). Trimming shortened V by 5 bases and J by 5 bases, and 12 bases separated the two germline ends. This CDR3 region has 13 residues. CDR1 LNHDA and CDR2 SQIVND come from the germline V gene (reference sequence). The DNA for the CDR3 is TGTGCCAGTAGTGGGGCTAGGAGGACTGAAGCTTTCTTT. It translates to CASSGARRTEAFF.

In its sample, this clone was seen once. The chain combines TRBV19 with TRBJ2-7; D might be TRBD1 (6 bases). Looked up from germline, CDR1 is LNHDA and CDR2 is SQIVND (reference sequence). CDR3 length equals 15 residues. V lost 3 bases to trimming and J lost 5 bases, with 17 bases between them. The CDR3 region has the DNA TGTGCCAGTAGTATGCCGGGACACCATGAAAACGAGCAGTACTTC. Its translation is CASSMPGHHENEQYF.

The chain is built from TRBV19 and TRBJ1-2, with D perhaps TRBD1 (5 bases). The CDR3 extends over 16 amino acids. Trimming took off 4 bases at V and 6 bases at J, with 21 bases between the two ends. The germline V gene has CDR1 LNHDA and CDR2 SQIVND (reference sequence). This CDR3 reads CASSKRLRQGDDGYTF. In nucleotides, the CDR3 is TGTGCCAGTAGTAAAAGGTTACGGCAGGGAGATGATGGCTACACCTTC.

This chain links TRBV2 with TRBJ1-4, with D perhaps matching TRBD1 (5 bases). Germline loops: CDR1 SNHLY, CDR2 FYNNEI. V was trimmed by 6 bases and J by 5 bases, leaving 13 bases between them. The CDR3 covers 14 residues. The DNA for the CDR3 is TGTGCCAGCAGAATGGGACGGGGAAATGAAAAACTGTTTTTT. As protein: CASRMGRGNEKLFF.